Shown below are 13 T cell receptor beta chains from a single sample sequenced in a study of cytomegalovirus exposure and HLA in healthy donors. Use of 60 Vbeta and 13 Jbeta primers characterized the PCR. Sequenced by immunoSEQ multiplex PCR; TCRdb stores in-frame clones only, minus some. Of 200,000 to 250,000 clones listed, around 77% are singletons. Sequenced material: PBMCs. Receptor source: a woman in her 30s in good health and CMV-seronegative.

The gene calls are TRBV2 and TRBJ1-2; D gene unclear. The CDR3 consists of 12 residues. V gave up 7 bases and J gave up 0 bases, with 6 bases separating them. The germline CDR1 and CDR2 sequences are SNHLY and FYNNEI. This chain's CDR3 is CASNIANYGYTF. In DNA form, the CDR3 reads TGTGCCAGCAATATAGCTAACTATGGCTACACCTTC.

Only a few counts were recorded for this clone. The CDR3 loop reads CASRLGGTAREEEKLFF. The CDR3 DNA is TGTGCAAGTCGCTTAGGCGGGACAGCTAGGGAGGAGGAAAAACTGTTTTTT. The rearrangement links TRBV12-2 to TRBJ1-4; TRBD1 reflects the table's D call only, with no check against the DNA. TRBV12-2 has pseudogene status. This CDR3 contains 17 residues.

The gene calls are TRBV11-2 and TRBJ2-5; a weak D match, TRBD2 (6 bases). The CDR3 is made up of 16 amino acids. Per germline, CDR1 SGHAT and CDR2 FQNNGV. V lost 4 bases and J lost 2, with 17 bases in between. CDR3: CASSSVGRTIQETQYF. The CDR3 region has the DNA TGTGCCAGCAGCTCCGTGGGACGGACTATACAAGAGACCCAGTACTTC.

As regards this clone: The junction departs from the called germline gene at one end, perhaps through a read error. The chain has TRBV7-9 and TRBJ1-2, with D unresolved. Germline assignment: CDR1 SEHNR and CDR2 FQNEAQ (reference sequence). This CDR3 contains 13 residues. CDR3 sequence reads: CATSGPIFYGYTF. The DNA of the CDR3 is TGTGCCACCAGCGGGCCCATATTCTATGGCTACACCTTC.

V and J are TRBV11-2 and TRBJ2-7, with 10 bases fitting TRBD1. The germline CDR1 and CDR2 sequences are SGHAT and FQNNGV. The CDR3 loop spans 16 amino acids. V lost 3 bases to trimming and J lost 2 bases; unmatched junction nucleotides: 7. The CDR3 DNA follows: TGTGCCAGCAGCTTCCCCGGGACAGGGGCCGCCTACGAGCAGTACTTC. This gives the protein CASSFPGTGAAYEQYF.

J is TRBJ2-7 and V is TRBV6-6; 12 bases are a match to TRBD1. Germline loops: CDR1 MNHNY, CDR2 SVGAGI (reference sequence). Trimming at V came to 5 bases and at J to 3 bases, leaving 5 bases not matched to a gene. This CDR3 contains 15 residues. CDR3 sequence: CASSPGTGGFYEQYF. In nucleotides, the CDR3 is TGTGCCAGCAGTCCGGGGACAGGGGGCTTCTACGAGCAGTACTTC.

This chain uses TRBV4-2 with TRBJ1-4; D not resolved. The CDR3 sequence is 15 residues long. V was pared by 4 bases and J by 4 bases, with 13 bases between. CDR1 and CDR2 (germline): LGHNA, YNFKEQ. CDR3 sequence: CASSPSGQSNEKLFF. The CDR3 DNA reads as TGTGCCAGCAGCCCGTCTGGGCAGAGTAATGAAAAACTGTTTTTT.

This chain uses TRBV4-1 with TRBJ2-1; no clear D gene. CDR3 size: 14 residues. The germline gives CDR1 MGHRA, CDR2 YSYEKL. V was pared by 5 bases and J by 1 base, with 9 bases between. CDR3 sequence: CASSETPSYNEQFF. In nucleotides, the CDR3 is TGCGCCAGCAGCGAGACACCTTCCTACAATGAGCAGTTCTTC.

This rearrangement joins TRBV6-5 to TRBJ2-1, with TRBD1 as a possible D gene (5 bases). The CDR3 has 11 amino acids. V dropped 5 bases and J dropped 12 bases, with 11 bases sitting between them. The germline CDR1 and CDR2 sequences are MNHEY and SVGAGI. The CDR3 loop is CASSPGHGQFF. The CDR3 coding sequence is TGTGCCAGCAGTCCCGGACACGGGCAGTTCTTC.

V usage is TRBV28 and J usage is TRBJ1-2, with TRBD1 as a possible D gene (5 bases). CDR3 size: 13 residues. V lost 6 bases, J lost 10 bases, and 18 bases lay in between. Germline V CDR1 and CDR2: MDHEN, SYDVKM. CDR3 amino acids: CASSPVGVLIYTF. The CDR3 region has the DNA TGTGCCAGCAGCCCGGTAGGGGTCCTGATCTACACCTTC.

This sequence joins TRBV6-5 and TRBJ2-7, with a possible D match to TRBD2 (5 bases). Germline V gene sequence: CDR1 MNHEY, CDR2 SVGAGI. There are 15 residues in the CDR3. The germline V and J ends were trimmed by 0 bases and 4 bases, with 13 bases remaining between them. The CDR3 nucleotides are TGTGCCAGCAGTTACTCTGCCCTCGGACTGTACGAGCAGTACTTC. Its protein is CASSYSALGLYEQYF.

The chain combines TRBV2 with TRBJ2-7; D unclear. The V and J ends lost 5 bases and 0 bases respectively, with 5 bases between them. The CDR3 is 12 residues long. Germline V gene lookup returns CDR1 SNHLY and CDR2 FYNNEI. This CDR3 reads CASSYSSYEQYF. The CDR3 nucleotides are TGTGCCAGCAGTTACTCCTCCTACGAGCAGTACTTC.

The rearrangement links TRBV6-1 to TRBJ2-1; D might be TRBD1 (5 bases). The V gene's germline CDR1 is MNHNS and CDR2 SASEGT. The CDR3 sequence is 13 residues long. The ends were cut back, 7 bases at V and 0 bases at J, with 7 bases in the middle. This CDR3 reads CASTGPSYNEQFF. The CDR3 nucleotides read TGTGCCAGCACAGGGCCCTCCTACAATGAGCAGTTCTTC.